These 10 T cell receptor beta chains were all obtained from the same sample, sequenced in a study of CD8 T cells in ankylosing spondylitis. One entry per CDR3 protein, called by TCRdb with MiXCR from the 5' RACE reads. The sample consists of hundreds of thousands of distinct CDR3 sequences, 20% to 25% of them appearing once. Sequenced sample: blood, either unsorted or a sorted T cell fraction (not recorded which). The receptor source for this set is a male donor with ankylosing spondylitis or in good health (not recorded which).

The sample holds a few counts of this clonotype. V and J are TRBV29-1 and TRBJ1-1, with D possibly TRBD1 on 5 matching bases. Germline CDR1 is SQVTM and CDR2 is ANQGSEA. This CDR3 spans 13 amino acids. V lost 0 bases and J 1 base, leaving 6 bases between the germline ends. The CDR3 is CSVEDGQNTEAFF. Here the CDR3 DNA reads TGCAGCGTTGAAGACGGACAGAACACTGAAGCTTTCTTT.

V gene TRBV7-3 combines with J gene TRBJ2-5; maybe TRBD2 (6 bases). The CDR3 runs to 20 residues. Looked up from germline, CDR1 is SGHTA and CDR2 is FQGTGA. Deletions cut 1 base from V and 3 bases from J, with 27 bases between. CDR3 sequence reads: CASSLRPIGWGEGSKETQYF. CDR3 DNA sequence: TGTGCCAGCAGCTTAAGGCCTATCGGGTGGGGGGAAGGCTCCAAAGAGACCCAGTACTTC.

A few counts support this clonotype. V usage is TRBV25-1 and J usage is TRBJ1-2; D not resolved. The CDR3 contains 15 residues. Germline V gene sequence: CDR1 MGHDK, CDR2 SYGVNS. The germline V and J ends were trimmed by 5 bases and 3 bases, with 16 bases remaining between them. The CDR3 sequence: CASSIVQFQDYGYTF. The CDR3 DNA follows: TGTGCCAGCAGTATTGTCCAGTTCCAAGACTATGGCTACACCTTC.

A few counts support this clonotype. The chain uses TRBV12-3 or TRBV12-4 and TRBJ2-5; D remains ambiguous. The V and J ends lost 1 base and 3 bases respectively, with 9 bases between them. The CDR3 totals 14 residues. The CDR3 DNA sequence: TGTGCCAGCAGTTTAGATTTAGCTAAAGAGACCCAGTACTTC. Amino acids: CASSLDLAKETQYF.

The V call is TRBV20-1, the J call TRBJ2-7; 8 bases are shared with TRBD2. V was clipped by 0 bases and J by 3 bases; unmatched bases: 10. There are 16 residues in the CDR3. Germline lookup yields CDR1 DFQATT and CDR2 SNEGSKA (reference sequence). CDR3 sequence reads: CSARDLPAGVLYEQYF. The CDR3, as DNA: TGCAGTGCTAGAGATCTCCCAGCGGGGGTACTCTACGAGCAGTACTTC.

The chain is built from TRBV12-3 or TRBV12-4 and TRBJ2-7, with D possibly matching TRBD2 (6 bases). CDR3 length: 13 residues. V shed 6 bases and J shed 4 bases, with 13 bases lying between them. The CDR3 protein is CASSRGGKYEQYF. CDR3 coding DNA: TGTGCCAGCAGCCGCGGAGGGAAGTACGAGCAGTACTTC.

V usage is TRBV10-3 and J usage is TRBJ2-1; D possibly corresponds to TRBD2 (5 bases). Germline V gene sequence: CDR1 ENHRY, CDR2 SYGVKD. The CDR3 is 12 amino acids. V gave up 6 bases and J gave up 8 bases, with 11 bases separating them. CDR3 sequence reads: CAISELGDEQFF. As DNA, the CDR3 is TGTGCCATCAGCGAGCTCGGGGATGAGCAGTTCTTC.

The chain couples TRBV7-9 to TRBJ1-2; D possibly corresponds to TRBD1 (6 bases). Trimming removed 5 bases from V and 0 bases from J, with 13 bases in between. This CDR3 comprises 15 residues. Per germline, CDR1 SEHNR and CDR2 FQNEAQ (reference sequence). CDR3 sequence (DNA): TGTGCCAGCAGCCTAGGACAGCTCACTAACTATGGCTACACCTTC. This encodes CASSLGQLTNYGYTF.

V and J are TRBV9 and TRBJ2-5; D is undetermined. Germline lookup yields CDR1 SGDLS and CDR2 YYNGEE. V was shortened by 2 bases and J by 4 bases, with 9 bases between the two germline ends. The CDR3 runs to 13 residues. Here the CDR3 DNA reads TGTGCCAGCAGCGTCCAGAACGGAGAGACCCAGTACTTC. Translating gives CASSVQNGETQYF.

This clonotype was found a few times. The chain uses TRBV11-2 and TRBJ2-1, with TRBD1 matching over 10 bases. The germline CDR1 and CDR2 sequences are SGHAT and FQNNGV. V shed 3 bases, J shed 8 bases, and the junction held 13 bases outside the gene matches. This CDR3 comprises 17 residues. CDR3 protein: CASSFSPGTGDIDEQFF. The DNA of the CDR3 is TGTGCCAGCAGCTTTTCGCCCGGGACAGGGGATATCGATGAGCAGTTCTTC.